One sample yielded the 10 T cell receptor beta chains listed below, sequenced in a study of T cell changes during pregnancy in multiple sclerosis. Data came from immunoSEQ multiplex PCR; TCRdb stores just in-frame clones and leaves some out. The profile covers about 59,000 clones, with over 90% appearing a single time and over 2.5% taken by the ten largest. Sequenced here: CD8+ T cells from peripheral blood mononuclear cells, sampled in the third trimester of pregnancy. Every receptor here comes from a female donor with multiple sclerosis, enrolled in a pregnancy study.

This chain uses TRBV14 with TRBJ1-1; tentative D call: TRBD1 (6 bases). The CDR3 is 13 amino acids. The ends were cut back, 1 base at V and 8 bases at J, with 11 bases in the middle. The germline CDR1 and CDR2 sequences are SGHDN and FVKESK. The CDR3 spells CASSQAGAVEAFF. DNA of the CDR3: TGTGCCAGCAGCCAAGCAGGGGCCGTCGAAGCTTTCTTT. The whole variable domain, filled in from reference TRBV14 and TRBJ1-1, reads EAGVTQFPSHSVIEKGQTVTLRCDPISGHDNLYWYRRVMGKEIKFLLHFVKESKQDESGMPNNRFLAERTGGTYSTLKVQPAELEDSGVYFCASSQAGAVEAFFGQGTRLTVV.

The CDR3 loop is CASSRGYEQYF. The CDR3 nucleotides are TGTGCCAGCAGTCGAGGGTACGAGCAGTACTTC. The chain links TRBV27 to TRBJ2-7, with a possible D match to TRBD2 (5 bases). CDR1 is MNHEY, CDR2 SMNVEV, per germline (reference sequence). V was clipped by 5 bases and J by 4 bases, with 6 bases between them. The CDR3 loop spans 11 amino acids.

This sequence joins TRBV5-4 and TRBJ2-5, with 12 positions matching TRBD2. The ends lost 3 bases at V and 2 bases at J; junction bases unmatched: 5. Germline-derived CDR1 and CDR2 are SGHNT and YYREEE (reference sequence). The CDR3 contains 16 residues. CDR3 residues: CASSSGLAGPQETQYF. In DNA form, the CDR3 reads TGTGCCAGCAGCTCAGGACTAGCGGGACCACAAGAGACCCAGTACTTC.

The gene calls are TRBV28 and TRBJ2-7; D ambiguous. The CDR3 extends over 12 amino acids. The V gene's germline CDR1 is MDHEN and CDR2 SYDVKM. V was pared by 3 bases and J by 4 bases, with 7 bases between. The CDR3 is CASSFPGYEQYF. The CDR3 DNA sequence: TGTGCCAGCAGTTTCCCAGGATACGAGCAGTACTTC.

V gene TRBV6-5 combines with J gene TRBJ2-2; 8 bases are a match to TRBD2. CDR1 is MNHEY, CDR2 SVGAGI, per germline. The length of the CDR3 is 16 residues. The ends lost 0 bases at V and 4 bases at J; junction bases unmatched: 4. This CDR3 reads CASSYSPAGGTGELFF. The CDR3 bases are TGTGCCAGCAGTTACTCCCCTGCGGGAGGCACCGGGGAGCTGTTTTTT.

The chain couples TRBV2 to TRBJ1-1, with no clear D. The CDR3 sequence is 12 residues long. CDR1 SNHLY and CDR2 FYNNEI come from the germline V gene. The ends were cut back, 6 bases at V and 4 bases at J, with 9 bases in the middle. The CDR3 is CASRGGSTEAFF. Here the CDR3 DNA reads TGTGCCAGCAGGGGAGGTAGCACTGAAGCTTTCTTT.

The chain joins TRBV27 to TRBJ1-2, with a possible D match to TRBD1 (6 bases). The CDR3 totals 14 residues. With 2 bases removed from V and 3 bases from J, the gap between germline ends came to 10 bases. Per the germline V gene, CDR1 is MNHEY and CDR2 is SMNVEV (reference sequence). CDR3 region: CASSLGQWDYGYTF. The CDR3 DNA is TGTGCCAGCAGTTTAGGACAGTGGGACTATGGCTACACCTTC.

This rearrangement joins TRBV4-2 to TRBJ1-4; weak D call: TRBD1 (6 bases). Germline values: CDR1 LGHNA, CDR2 YNFKEQ. This CDR3 comprises 15 residues. Trimming took 3 bases from V and 7 from J, leaving 15 bases between them. In DNA form, the CDR3 reads TGTGCCAGCAGCCAGTCAACCAGGGGTAGTGAAAAACTGTTTTTT. It translates to CASSQSTRGSEKLFF.

CDR3 protein: CASSLDRRVGSPLHF. CDR3 sequence (DNA): TGCGCCAGCAGCTTGGATCGGAGGGTAGGTTCACCCCTCCACTTT. The chain is built from TRBV5-1 and TRBJ1-6; D uncertain. CDR3 length equals 15 residues. CDR1 is SGHRS, CDR2 YFSETQ, per germline. Trimming took off 0 bases at V and 9 bases at J, with 13 bases between the two ends.

This chain joins TRBV4-1 and TRBJ2-5; D is possibly TRBD1 (5 bases). V was clipped by 0 bases and J by 4 bases, with 15 bases between them. In germline, CDR1 is MGHRA, CDR2 YSYEKL. This CDR3 contains 16 residues. This chain's CDR3 is CASSQEAGRSRETQYF. The DNA of the CDR3 is TGCGCCAGCAGCCAAGAAGCAGGGCGTAGTAGAGAGACCCAGTACTTC.